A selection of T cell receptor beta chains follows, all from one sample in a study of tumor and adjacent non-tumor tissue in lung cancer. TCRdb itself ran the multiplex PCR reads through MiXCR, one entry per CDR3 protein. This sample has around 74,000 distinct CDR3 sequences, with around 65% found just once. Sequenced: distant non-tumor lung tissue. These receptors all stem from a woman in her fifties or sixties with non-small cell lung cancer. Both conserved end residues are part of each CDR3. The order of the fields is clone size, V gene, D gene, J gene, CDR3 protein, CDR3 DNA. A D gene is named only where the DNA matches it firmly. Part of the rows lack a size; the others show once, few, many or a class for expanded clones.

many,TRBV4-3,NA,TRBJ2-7,CASSQVVRDERYF,TGCGCCAGCAGCCAAGTAGTACGGGACGAGCGGTACTTC
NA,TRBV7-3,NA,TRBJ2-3,CASSPVGFSTDTQYF,TGTGCCAGCAGCCCCGTAGGATTTTCCACAGATACGCAGTATTTT
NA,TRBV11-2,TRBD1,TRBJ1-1,CVSSRDRLNTEAFF,TGTGTCAGCAGCCGGGACAGACTGAATACTGAAGCTTTCTTT
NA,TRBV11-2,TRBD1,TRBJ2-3,CASSRGQGRTDTRYF,TGTGCCAGCAGCCGCGGACAGGGGCGCACAGATACGCGCTATTTT
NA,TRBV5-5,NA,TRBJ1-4,CADSLTVEKLFF,TGTGCCGACAGCTTGACAGTTGAAAAACTGTTTTTT
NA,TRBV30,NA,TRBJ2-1,CAWSEDKLVGVHSEQFF,TGTGCCTGGAGTGAAGACAAACTAGTGGGAGTGCACAGTGAGCAGTTCTTC
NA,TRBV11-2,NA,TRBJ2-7,CASSLARGGAYEQYF,TGCGCCAGCAGCTTAGCACGGGGCGGTGCCTACGAGCAGTACTTC
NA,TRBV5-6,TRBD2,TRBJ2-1,CASSLGSGASYNEQFF,TGTGCCAGCAGCTTGGGGAGCGGGGCCTCCTACAATGAGCAGTTCTTC
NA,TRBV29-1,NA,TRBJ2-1,CSVDDPGRKSCNERFF,TGCAGCGTTGACGATCCGGGACGTAAATCCTGCAATGAGCGGTTCTTC
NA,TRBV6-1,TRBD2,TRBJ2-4,CASSLELAGDTQYF,TGTGCCAGCAGCCTAGAACTAGCGGGGGACACTCAGTACTTC
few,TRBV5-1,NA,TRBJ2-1,CASSFFNRGAGNEQFF,TGCGCCAGCAGCTTTTTTAACCGGGGCGCCGGCAATGAGCAGTTCTTC
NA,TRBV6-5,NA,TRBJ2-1,CASSYPQRVGSEQSF,TGTGCCAGCAGTTACCCCCAGCGAGTGGGGAGTGAGCAGTCCTTC
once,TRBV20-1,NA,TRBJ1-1,CSASRETEVVF,TGCAGTGCTAGTCGGGAGACTGAAGTTGTCTTT
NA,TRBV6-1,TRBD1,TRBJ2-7,CASNARGLIINGQNF,TGTGCCAGCAACGCCAGGGGGCTAATTATAAACGGGCAGAACTTC
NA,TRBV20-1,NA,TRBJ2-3,CSARKTKSDTRYF,TGCAGTGCTAGAAAAACAAAATCAGATACGCGGTATTTT
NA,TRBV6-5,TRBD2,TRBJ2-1,CVSSSGELAGPFNEQFF,TGTGTCAGCAGTTCCGGAGAACTAGCGGGACCCTTCAATGAGCAGTTCTTC
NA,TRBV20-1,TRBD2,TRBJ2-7,CSASRSRTSFRERYEQYF,TGCAGTGCTAGCCGGTCGAGGACTAGCTTCAGGGAGCGATACGAGCAGTACTTC
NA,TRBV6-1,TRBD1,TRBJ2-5,CASSRRTGSEDTQYF,TGTGCCAGCAGCCGGCGGACAGGGTCTGAGGACACCCAGTACTTC
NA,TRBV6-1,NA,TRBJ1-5,CANSNSNQPQHF,TGCGCCAACAGTAATAGCAATCAGCCCCAGCATTTT
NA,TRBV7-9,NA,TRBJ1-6,CASSPHPNSPLHF,TGTGCCAGCAGCCCGCATCCTAATTCACCCCTCCACTTT
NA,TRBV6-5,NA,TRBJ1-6,CACSYTAGTNSPLHF,TGTGCCTGCAGTTACACTGCAGGGACTAATTCACCCCTCCACTTT
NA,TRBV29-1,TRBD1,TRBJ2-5,CSVTGGRGLLGQGEEETQYF,TGCAGCGTTACCGGAGGCAGGGGGTTACTCGGACAGGGGGAGGAAGAGACCCAGTACTTC
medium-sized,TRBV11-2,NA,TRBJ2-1,CASSLDLGNEQFF,TGTGCCAGCAGCTTAGATCTCGGTAATGAGCAGTTCTTC
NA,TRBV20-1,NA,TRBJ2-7,CSASKEGVGYGQYF,TGTAGTGCCAGTAAGGAGGGAGTGGGATACGGGCAGTACTTC
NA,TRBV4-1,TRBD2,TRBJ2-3,CASSQDGTSETNTDTQYF,TGCGCCAGCAGCCAAGATGGGACTAGCGAAACTAACACAGATACGCAGTATTTT
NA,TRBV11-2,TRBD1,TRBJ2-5,CASSLGYRGGESQYF,TGCGCCAGCAGCTTGGGTTACAGGGGTGGGGAGAGCCAGTACTTC
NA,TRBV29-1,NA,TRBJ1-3,CSAVCDGSSGNTIYF,TGCAGCGCTGTATGCGACGGCAGCTCTGGAAACACCATATATTTT
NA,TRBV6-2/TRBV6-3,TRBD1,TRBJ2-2,CASSCPADRENTGELFF,TGTGCCAGCAGTTGCCCCGCGGACAGGGAGAACACCGGGGAGCTGTTTTTT
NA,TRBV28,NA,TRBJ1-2,CANSTLGSETFLDYGYTF,TGTGCCAACAGTACCCTGGGGTCTGAGACCTTTTTGGACTATGGCTACACCTTC
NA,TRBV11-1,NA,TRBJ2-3,CASSIATGTDKQYF,TGTGCCAGCAGCATAGCTACAGGGACCGATAAGCAGTATTTT
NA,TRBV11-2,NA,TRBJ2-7,CVNSLSPSPSYEQYF,TGTGTCAACAGCTTATCTCCGAGTCCCTCTTACGAGCAGTACTTC
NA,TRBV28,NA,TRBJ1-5,CASSLTSMVTNQPQRF,TGTGCCAGCAGTCTAACAAGCATGGTTACGAATCAGCCCCAGCGTTTC
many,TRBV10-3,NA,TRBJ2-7,CAISDGWRAGGYEQYF,TGTGCCATCAGTGATGGTTGGAGGGCTGGCGGCTACGAGCAGTACTTC
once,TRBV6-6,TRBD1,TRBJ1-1,CASIAVVTGGFATEVFF,TGTGCCAGCATTGCAGTGGTTACAGGGGGCTTTGCGACTGAAGTTTTCTTT
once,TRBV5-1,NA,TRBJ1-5,CASSPDSQNQPQHF,TGCGCCAGCAGCCCGGACAGCCAAAATCAGCCCCAGCATTTT
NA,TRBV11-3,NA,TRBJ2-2,CASSPRDRNTGELLF,TGCGCCAGCAGCCCCAGGGACCGGAACACCGGGGAGCTGCTTTTT
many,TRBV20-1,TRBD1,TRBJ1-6,CSALPNTRGRNSPLHF,TGCAGTGCCCTCCCCAATACGAGGGGGCGTAATTCACCCCTCCACTTT
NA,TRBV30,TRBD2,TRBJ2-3,CTWSESGTSTDTQYF,TGTACCTGGAGTGAGAGCGGGACCAGCACAGATACGCAGTATTTT
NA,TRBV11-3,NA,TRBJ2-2,CASSLDITGKLSF,TGTGCCAGCAGCTTAGACATCACCGGGAAGCTGTCTTTT
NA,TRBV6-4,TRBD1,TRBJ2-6,CASSEGGSGANVLNF,TGTGCCAGCAGTGAAGGGGGCTCTGGGGCCAACGTCCTGAATTTC
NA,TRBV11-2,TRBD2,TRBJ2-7,CASSPCASGPYELYF,TGTGCCAGCAGCCCTTGTGCTAGCGGTCCCTACGAGCTGTACTTC
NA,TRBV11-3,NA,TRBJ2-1,CASSSAANYNVQFF,TGTGCCAGCAGCTCAGCGGCGAATTACAATGTGCAGTTCTTC
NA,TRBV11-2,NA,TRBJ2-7,CASSIGTWVTYVQYF,TGTGCTAGCAGCATCGGGACATGGGTTACCTACGTGCAGTACTTC
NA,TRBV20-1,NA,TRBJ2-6,CSSILSSADVLTF,TGCTCATCGATATTGTCGTCTGCCGACGTCCTGACTTTC
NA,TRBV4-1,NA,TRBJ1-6,CSSSQGQGHYNSPLHF,TGCTCCAGCAGCCAAGGGCAGGGACACTATAATTCACCCCTCCACTTT
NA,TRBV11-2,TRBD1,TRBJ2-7,CAGSLARTGVEQYF,TGTGCCGGCAGCTTAGCAAGGACAGGGGTAGAGCAGTACTTC
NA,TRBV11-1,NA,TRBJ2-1,CVSCLSPLDEHFF,TGTGTCAGCTGCTTATCTCCGCTGGATGAGCACTTCTTC
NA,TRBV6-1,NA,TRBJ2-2,CASMRISRVNTGELFF,TGTGCCAGCATGCGAATTTCGAGAGTGAACACCGGGGAGCTGTTTTTT
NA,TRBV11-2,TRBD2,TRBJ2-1,CANRGRLAGNEQFF,TGTGCCAATAGGGGGAGGCTAGCGGGCAATGAGCAGTTCTTC
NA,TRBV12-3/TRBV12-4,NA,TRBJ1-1,CASSLETLEALF,TGTGCCAGCAGTTTAGAGACACTTGAAGCTTTATTT
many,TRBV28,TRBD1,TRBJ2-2,CASSSGQISTGELFF,TGTGCCAGCAGCTCGGGACAGATCAGCACCGGGGAGCTGTTTTTT
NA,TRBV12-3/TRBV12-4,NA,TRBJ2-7,CASSLVGGTYEQYF,TGTGCCAGCAGTTTAGTGGGAGGTACCTACGAGCAGTACTTC
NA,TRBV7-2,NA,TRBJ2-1,CASSLGRGAAEDEQFF,TGTGCCAGCAGCTTAGGCCGGGGGGCCGCTGAAGATGAGCAGTTCTTC
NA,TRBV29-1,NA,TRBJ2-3,CSVDASYTDTQYF,TGTAGCGTTGATGCCAGCTACACAGATACGCAGTATTTT
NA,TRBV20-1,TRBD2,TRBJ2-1,CSARTSGSYNKQLF,TGCAGTGCTAGGACTAGCGGGAGCTACAATAAGCAGCTCTTC
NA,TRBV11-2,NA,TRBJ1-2,CTSSLVAVLNYGYTF,TGTACCAGCAGCCTCGTAGCCGTCCTTAACTATGGCTACACCTTC
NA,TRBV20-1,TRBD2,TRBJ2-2,CSARDYAGRNIGELFF,TGCAGTGCTAGAGATTATGCCGGGAGGAACATCGGGGAGCTGTTTTTT
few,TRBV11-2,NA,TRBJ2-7,CACSLAAGYGQYF,TGTGCCTGCAGCTTAGCGGCTGGGTACGGACAGTACTTC
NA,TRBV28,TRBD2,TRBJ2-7,CASSPGLADLQGQYF,TGTGCCAGCAGCCCGGGACTAGCTGACCTACAGGGGCAGTACTTC
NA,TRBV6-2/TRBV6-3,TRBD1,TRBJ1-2,CASSSGQGQDGYAF,TGTGCCAGCAGCAGCGGACAGGGGCAGGATGGATACGCCTTC